This T cell receptor beta chain was recovered during a study of blood T cell repertoires in COVID-19. Study-wide background: The samples span acute and convalescent COVID-19 from the United States, Italy and Spain. In each case, the material was cDNA or gDNA derived from T cells, B-cell-depleted T cells, or PBMCs.

CDR1 SGHRS and CDR2 YFSETQ come from the germline V gene. Trimming took off 9 bases at V and 3 bases at J, with 16 bases between the two ends. The CDR3 runs 14 residues. Authors' analysis steps: Amplifying reference gene primers gave estimates of nucleated cell counts. Sequencing used immunoSEQ multiplex PCR; TCRdb keeps in-frame clones, though not all of them. V and J calls and clone size are given by that table; D and trimming were obtained from the DNA. The sample has nearly 60,000 clones; 85% to 90% are singletons. This sequence joins TRBV5-1 and TRBJ2-1; TRBD2 is a possible D gene (7 bases). Source material: peripheral blood. This TCR derives from a man aged 60 to 75 with active COVID-19. The CDR3 coding sequence is TGCGCCATCCCGAAGGGGGGGGGCTACAATGAGCAGTTCTTC. Translating it yields CAIPKGGGYNEQFF.